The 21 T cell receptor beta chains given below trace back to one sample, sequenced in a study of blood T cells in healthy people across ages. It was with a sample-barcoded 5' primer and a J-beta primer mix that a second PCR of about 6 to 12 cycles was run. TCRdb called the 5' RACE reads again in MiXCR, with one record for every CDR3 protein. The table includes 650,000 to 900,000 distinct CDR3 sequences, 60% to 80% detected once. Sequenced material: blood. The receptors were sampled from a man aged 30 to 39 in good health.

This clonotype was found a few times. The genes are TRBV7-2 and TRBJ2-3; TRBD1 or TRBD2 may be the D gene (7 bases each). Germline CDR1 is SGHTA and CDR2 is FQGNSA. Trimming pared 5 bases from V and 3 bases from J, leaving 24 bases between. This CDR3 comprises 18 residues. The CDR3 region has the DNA TGTGCCAGCAGCCCCCAGGGGGGGAGGGGGCTGAGAACAGATACGCAGTATTTT. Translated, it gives CASSPQGGRGLRTDTQYF.

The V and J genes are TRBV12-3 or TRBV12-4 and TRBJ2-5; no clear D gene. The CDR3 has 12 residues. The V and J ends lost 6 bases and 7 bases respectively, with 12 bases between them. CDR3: CASSYPSGTQYF. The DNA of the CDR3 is TGTGCCAGCAGCTATCCCTCGGGGACCCAGTACTTC.

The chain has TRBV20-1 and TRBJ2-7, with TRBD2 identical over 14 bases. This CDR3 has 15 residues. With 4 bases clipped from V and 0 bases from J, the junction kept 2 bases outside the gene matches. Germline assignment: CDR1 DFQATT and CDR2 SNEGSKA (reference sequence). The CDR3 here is CSAMGLAGASYEQYF. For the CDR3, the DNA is TGCAGTGCTATGGGACTAGCGGGGGCCTCCTACGAGCAGTACTTC.

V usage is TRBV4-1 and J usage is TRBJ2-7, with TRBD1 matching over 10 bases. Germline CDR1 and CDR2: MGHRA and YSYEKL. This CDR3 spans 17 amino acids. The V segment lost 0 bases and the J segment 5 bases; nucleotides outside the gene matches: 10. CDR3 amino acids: CASSQESGTGEFHEQYF. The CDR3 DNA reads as TGCGCCAGCAGCCAAGAGTCCGGGACAGGGGAGTTTCACGAGCAGTACTTC.

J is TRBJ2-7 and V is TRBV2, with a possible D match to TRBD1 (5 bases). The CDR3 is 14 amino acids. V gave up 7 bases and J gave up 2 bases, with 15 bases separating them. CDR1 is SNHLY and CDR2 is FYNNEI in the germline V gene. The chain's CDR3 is CASTLQGSPYEQYF. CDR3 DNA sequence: TGTGCCAGCACGTTGCAGGGAAGTCCCTACGAGCAGTACTTC.

CDR3 sequence (DNA): TGTGCCTGCTCTCTCGGGGGCGAGCAGTACTTC. Translation: CACSLGGEQYF. This chain connects TRBV28 to TRBJ2-7; tentative D call: TRBD2 (6 bases). Germline lookup yields CDR1 MDHEN and CDR2 SYDVKM. CDR3 length equals 11 residues. V was trimmed by 11 bases and J by 6 bases, leaving 14 bases between them.

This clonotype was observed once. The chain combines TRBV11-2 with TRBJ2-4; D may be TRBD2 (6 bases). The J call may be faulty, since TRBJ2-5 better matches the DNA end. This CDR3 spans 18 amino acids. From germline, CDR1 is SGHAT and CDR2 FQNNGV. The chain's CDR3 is CASSSFRPKRVGQETQYF. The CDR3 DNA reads TGTGCCAGCAGCTCCTTCAGGCCCAAGCGGGTTGGGCAAGAGACCCAGTACTTC.

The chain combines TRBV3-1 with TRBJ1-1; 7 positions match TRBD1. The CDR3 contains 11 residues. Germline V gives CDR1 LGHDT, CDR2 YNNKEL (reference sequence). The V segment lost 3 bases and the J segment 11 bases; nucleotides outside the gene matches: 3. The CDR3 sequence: CASSQGTVAFF. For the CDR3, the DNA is TGTGCCAGCAGCCAGGGGACAGTGGCTTTCTTT.

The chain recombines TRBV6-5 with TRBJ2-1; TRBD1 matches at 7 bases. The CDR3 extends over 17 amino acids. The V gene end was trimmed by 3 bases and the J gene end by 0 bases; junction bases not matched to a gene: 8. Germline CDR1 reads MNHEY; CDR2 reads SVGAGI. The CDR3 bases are TGTGCCAGCAGTTATCCGACAGGGATGAGCTCCTACAATGAGCAGTTCTTC. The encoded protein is CASSYPTGMSSYNEQFF.

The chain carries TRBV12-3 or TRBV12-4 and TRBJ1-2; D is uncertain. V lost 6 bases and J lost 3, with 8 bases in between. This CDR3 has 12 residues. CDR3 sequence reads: CASRGIDYGYTF. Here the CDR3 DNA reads TGTGCCAGCAGGGGGATCGACTATGGCTACACCTTC.

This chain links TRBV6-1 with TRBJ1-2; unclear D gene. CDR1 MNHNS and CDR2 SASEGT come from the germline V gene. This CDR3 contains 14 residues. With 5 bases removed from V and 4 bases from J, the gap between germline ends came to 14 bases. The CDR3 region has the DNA TGTGCCAGCAGTAATGAGGGCGCTTTCTATGGCTACACCTTC. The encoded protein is CASSNEGAFYGYTF.

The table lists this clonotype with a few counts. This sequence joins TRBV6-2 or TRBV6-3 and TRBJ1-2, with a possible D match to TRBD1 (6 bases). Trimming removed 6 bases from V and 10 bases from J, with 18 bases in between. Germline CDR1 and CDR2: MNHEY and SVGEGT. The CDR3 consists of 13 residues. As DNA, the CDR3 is TGTGCCAGCAGACCGGACAGCTCCGGGGACTACACCTTC. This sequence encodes CASRPDSSGDYTF.

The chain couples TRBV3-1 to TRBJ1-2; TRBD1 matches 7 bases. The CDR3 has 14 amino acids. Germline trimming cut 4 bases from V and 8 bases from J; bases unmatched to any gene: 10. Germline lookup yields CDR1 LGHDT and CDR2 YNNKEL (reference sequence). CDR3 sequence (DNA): TGTGCCAGCAGCCCCCCAGACAGGGCGTCGGGCTACACCTTC. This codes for CASSPPDRASGYTF.

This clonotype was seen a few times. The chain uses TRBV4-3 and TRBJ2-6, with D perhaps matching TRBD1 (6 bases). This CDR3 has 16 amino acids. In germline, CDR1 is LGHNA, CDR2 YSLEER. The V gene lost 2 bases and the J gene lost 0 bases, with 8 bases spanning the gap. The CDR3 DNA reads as TGCGCCAGCAGCCAACAGACAGGCTCTGGGGCCAACGTCCTGACTTTC. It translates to CASSQQTGSGANVLTF.

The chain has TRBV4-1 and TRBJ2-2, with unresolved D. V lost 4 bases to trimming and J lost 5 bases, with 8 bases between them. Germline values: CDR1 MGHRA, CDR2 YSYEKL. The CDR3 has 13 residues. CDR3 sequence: CASSLTQTGELFF. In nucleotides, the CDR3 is TGCGCCAGCAGCCTCACGCAAACCGGGGAGCTGTTTTTT.

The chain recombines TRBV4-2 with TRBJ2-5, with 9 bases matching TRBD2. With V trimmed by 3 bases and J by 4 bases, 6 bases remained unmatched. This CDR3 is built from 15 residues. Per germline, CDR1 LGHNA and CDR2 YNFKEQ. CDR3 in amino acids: CASSQEVSGRETQYF. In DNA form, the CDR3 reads TGTGCCAGCAGCCAGGAGGTTAGCGGGAGAGAGACCCAGTACTTC.

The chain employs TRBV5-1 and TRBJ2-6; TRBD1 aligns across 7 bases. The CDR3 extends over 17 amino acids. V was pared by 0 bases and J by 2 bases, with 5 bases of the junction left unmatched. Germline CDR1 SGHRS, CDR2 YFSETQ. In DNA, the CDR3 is TGCGCCAGCAGCTTGGAGGGCCAGGGGGCTGGGGCCAACGTCCTGACTTTC. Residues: CASSLEGQGAGANVLTF.

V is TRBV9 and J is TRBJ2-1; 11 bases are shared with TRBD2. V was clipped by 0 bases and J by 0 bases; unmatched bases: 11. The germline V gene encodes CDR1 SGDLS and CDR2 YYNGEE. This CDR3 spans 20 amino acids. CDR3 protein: CASSVAVASGGQSSYNEQFF. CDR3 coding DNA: TGTGCCAGCAGCGTAGCCGTGGCTAGCGGGGGGCAAAGCTCCTACAATGAGCAGTTCTTC.

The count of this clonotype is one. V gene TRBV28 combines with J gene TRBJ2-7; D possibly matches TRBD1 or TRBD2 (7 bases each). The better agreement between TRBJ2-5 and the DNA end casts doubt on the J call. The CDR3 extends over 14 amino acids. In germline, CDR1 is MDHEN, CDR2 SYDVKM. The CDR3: CASGEGALGETQYF. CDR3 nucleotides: TGTGCCAGTGGGGAGGGGGCTCTTGGGGAGACCCAGTACTTC.

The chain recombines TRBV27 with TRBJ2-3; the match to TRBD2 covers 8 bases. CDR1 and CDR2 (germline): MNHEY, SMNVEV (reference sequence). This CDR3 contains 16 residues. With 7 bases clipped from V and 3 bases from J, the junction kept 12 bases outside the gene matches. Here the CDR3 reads CASIGGGLLGTDTQYF. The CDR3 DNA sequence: TGTGCCAGCATTGGCGGGGGGCTATTAGGGACAGATACGCAGTATTTT.

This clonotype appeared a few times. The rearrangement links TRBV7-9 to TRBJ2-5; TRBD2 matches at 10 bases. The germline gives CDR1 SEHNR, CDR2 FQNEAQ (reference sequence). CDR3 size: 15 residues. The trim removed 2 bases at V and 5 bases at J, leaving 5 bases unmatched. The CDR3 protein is CASSLSGGALETQYF. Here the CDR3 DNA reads TGTGCCAGCAGCTTAAGCGGGGGGGCCTTGGAGACCCAGTACTTC.